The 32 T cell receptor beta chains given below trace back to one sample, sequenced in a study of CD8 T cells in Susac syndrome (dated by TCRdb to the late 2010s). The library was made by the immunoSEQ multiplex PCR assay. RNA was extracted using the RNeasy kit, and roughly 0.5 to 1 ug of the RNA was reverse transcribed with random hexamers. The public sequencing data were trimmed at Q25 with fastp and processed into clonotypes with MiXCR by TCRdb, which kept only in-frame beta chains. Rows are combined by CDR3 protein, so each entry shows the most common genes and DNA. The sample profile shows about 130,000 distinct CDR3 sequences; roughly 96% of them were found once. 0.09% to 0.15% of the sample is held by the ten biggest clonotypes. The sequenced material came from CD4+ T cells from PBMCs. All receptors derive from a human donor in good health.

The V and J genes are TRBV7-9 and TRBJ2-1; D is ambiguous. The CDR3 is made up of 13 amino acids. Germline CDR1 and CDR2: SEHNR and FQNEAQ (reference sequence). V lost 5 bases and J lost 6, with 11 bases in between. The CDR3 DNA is TGTGCCAGCAGCCCGTCGGCAGCCAATGAGCAGTTCTTC. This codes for CASSPSAANEQFF.

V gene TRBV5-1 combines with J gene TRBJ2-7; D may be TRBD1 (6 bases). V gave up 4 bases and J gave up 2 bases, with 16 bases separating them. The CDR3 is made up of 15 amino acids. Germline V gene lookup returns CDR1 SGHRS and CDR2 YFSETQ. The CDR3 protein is CASSPGTPRPYEQYF. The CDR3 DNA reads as TGCGCCAGCAGCCCCGGGACACCTCGCCCCTACGAGCAGTACTTC. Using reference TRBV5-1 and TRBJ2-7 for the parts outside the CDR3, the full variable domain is KAGVTQTPRYLIKTRGQQVTLSCSPISGHRSVSWYQQTPGQGLQFLFEYFSETQRNKGNFPGRFSGRQFSNSRSEMNVSTLELGDSALYLCASSPGTPRPYEQYFGPGTRLTVT.

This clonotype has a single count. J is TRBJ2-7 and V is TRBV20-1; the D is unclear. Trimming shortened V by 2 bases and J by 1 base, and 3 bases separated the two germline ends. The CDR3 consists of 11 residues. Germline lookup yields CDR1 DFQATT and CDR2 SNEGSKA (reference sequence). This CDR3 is CSARSSYEQYF. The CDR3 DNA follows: TGCAGTGCTAGAAGTTCCTACGAGCAGTACTTC.

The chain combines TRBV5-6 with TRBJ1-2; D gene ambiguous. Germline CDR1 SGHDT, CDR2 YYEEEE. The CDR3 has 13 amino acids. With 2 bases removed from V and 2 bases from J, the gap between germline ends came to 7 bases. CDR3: CASSFRKNYGYTF. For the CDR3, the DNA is TGTGCCAGCAGCTTCCGCAAAAACTATGGCTACACCTTC.

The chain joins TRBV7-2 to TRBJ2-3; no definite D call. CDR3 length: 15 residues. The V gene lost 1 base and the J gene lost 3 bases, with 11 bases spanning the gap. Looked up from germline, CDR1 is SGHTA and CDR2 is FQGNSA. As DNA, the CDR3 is TGTGCCAGCAGCTTAGGGAGTATCGGAACAGATACGCAGTATTTT. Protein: CASSLGSIGTDTQYF. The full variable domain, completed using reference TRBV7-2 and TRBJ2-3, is GAGVSQSPSNKVTEKGKDVELRCDPISGHTALYWYRQSLGQGLEFLIYFQGNSAPDKSGLPSDRFSAERTGGSVSTLTIQRTQQEDSAVYLCASSLGSIGTDTQYFGPGTRLTVL.

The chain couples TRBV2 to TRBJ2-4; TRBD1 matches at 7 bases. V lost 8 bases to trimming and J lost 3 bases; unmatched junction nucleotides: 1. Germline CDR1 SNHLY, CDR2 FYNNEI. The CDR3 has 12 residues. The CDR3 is CASGTVKNIQYF. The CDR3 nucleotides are TGTGCCAGCGGGACAGTCAAAAACATTCAGTACTTC.

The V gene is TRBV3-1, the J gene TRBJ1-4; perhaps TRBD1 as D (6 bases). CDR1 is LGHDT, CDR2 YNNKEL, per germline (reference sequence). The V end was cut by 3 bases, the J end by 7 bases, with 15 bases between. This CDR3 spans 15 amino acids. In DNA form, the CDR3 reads TGTGCCAGCAGCCAGCAGGGGTGGTTCGGTGAAAAACTGTTTTTT. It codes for CASSQQGWFGEKLFF.

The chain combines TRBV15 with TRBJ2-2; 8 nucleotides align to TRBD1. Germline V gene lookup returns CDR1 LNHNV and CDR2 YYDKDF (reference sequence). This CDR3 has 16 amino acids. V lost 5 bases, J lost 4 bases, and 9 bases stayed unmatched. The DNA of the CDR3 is TGTGCCACCAGCTGGGGACAGGCGGGTGGCACCGGGGAGCTGTTTTTT. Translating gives CATSWGQAGGTGELFF.

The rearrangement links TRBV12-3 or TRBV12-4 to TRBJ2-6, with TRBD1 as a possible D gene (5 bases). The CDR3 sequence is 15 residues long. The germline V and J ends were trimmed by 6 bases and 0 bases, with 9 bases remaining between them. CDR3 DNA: TGTGCCAGCAGAGCAACAGGCTCTGGGGCCAACGTCCTGACTTTC. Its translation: CASRATGSGANVLTF.

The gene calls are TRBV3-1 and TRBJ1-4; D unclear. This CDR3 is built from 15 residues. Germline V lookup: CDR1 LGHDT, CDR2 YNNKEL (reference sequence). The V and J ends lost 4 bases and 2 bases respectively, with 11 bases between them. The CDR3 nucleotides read TGTGCCAGCAGCCCACGGAGCGGCACTAATGAAAAACTGTTTTTT. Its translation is CASSPRSGTNEKLFF.

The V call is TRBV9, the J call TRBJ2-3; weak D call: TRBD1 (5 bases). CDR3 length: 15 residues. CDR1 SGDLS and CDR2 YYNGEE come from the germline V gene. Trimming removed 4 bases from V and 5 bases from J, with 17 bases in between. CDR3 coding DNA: TGTGCCAGCAGCTCCCAGGGCCGGGTGGGAGATACGCAGTATTTT. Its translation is CASSSQGRVGDTQYF.

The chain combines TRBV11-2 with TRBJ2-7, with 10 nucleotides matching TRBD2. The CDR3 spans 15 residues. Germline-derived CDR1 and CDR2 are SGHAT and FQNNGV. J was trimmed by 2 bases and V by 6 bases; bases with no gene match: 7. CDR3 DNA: TGTGCCAGCAGTTATTCTAGCGGGGGTCCCTACGAGCAGTACTTC. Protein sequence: CASSYSSGGPYEQYF.

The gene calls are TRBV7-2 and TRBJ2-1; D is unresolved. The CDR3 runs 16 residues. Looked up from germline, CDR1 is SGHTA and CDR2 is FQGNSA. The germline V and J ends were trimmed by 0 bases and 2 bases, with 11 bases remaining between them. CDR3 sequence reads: CASSLAHSATYNEQFF. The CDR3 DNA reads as TGTGCCAGCAGCTTAGCCCATTCAGCGACCTACAATGAGCAGTTCTTC.

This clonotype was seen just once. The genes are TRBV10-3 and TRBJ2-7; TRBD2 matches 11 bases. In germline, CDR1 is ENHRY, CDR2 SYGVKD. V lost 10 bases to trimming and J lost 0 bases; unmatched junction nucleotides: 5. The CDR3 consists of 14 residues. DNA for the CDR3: TGTGCCACAGCGGGACTAGCGGACTCCTACGAGCAGTACTTC. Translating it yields CATAGLADSYEQYF.

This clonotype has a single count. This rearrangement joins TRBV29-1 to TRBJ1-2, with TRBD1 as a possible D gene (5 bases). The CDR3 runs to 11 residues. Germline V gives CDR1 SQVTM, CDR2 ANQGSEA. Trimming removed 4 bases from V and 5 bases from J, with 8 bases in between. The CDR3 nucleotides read TGCAGCGTTGGCAGGGATTATGGCTACACCTTC. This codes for CSVGRDYGYTF.

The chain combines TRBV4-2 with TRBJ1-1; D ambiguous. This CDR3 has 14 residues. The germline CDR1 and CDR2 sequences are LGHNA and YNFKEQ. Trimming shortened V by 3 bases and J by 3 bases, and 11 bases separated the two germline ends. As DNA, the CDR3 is TGTGCCAGCAGCCAGGCAGTCGGGTACACTGAAGCTTTCTTT. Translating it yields CASSQAVGYTEAFF.

CDR3 DNA sequence: TGTGCCAGCAGCTTGGACTTTAGTACTTCTGGGGCCAACGTCCTGACTTTC. It codes for CASSLDFSTSGANVLTF. This chain connects TRBV5-6 to TRBJ2-6; D gene uncertain. This CDR3 is built from 17 residues. V was shortened by 0 bases and J by 1 base, with 11 bases between the two germline ends. Germline lookup yields CDR1 SGHDT and CDR2 YYEEEE.

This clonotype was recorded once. The CDR3 here is CATSVPGASSYNEQFF. CDR3 DNA: TGTGCCACCAGTGTTCCGGGAGCCAGCTCCTACAATGAGCAGTTCTTC. This sequence joins TRBV24-1 and TRBJ2-1, with D possibly being TRBD2 (6 bases). The CDR3 consists of 16 residues. The V and J ends lost 5 bases and 0 bases respectively, with 13 bases between them. Per germline, CDR1 KGHDR and CDR2 SFDVKD.

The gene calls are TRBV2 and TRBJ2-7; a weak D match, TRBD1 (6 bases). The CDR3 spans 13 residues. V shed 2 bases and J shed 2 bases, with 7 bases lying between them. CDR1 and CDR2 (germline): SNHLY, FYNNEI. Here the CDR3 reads CASSERGTYEQYF. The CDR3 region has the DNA TGTGCCAGCAGTGAAAGGGGGACCTACGAGCAGTACTTC. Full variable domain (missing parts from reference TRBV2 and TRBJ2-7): EPEVTQTPSHQVTQMGQEVILRCVPISNHLYFYWYRQILGQKVEFLVSFYNNEISEKSEIFDDQFSVERPDGSNFTLKIRSTKLEDSAMYFCASSERGTYEQYFGPGTRLTVT.

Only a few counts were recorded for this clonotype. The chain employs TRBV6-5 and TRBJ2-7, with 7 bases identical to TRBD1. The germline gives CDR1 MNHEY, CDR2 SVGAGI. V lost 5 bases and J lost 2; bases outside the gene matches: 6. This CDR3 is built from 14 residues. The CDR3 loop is CASSLDRDTYEQYF. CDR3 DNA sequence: TGTGCCAGCAGTCTCGACAGGGACACCTACGAGCAGTACTTC.

The CDR3 sequence is CASSTLTGANEQFF. CDR3 sequence (DNA): TGTGCCAGTAGTACCCTAACAGGAGCCAATGAGCAGTTCTTC. The chain employs TRBV19 and TRBJ2-1; D perhaps matches TRBD1 (5 bases). The CDR3 covers 14 residues. From germline, CDR1 is LNHDA and CDR2 SQIVND (reference sequence). V lost 4 bases and J lost 6, with 13 bases in between.

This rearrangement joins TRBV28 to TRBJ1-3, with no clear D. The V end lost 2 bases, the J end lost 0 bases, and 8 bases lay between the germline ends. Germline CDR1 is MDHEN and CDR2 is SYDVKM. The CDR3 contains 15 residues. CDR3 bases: TGTGCCAGCAGTTTAGTACCCTACTCTGGAAACACCATATATTTT. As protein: CASSLVPYSGNTIYF.

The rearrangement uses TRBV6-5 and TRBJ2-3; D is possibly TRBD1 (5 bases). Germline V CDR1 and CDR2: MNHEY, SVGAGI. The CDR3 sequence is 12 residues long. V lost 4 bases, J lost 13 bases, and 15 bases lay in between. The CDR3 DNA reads TGTGCCAGCAGTTTACAGGCCGCCCGGGAGTATTTT. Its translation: CASSLQAAREYF.

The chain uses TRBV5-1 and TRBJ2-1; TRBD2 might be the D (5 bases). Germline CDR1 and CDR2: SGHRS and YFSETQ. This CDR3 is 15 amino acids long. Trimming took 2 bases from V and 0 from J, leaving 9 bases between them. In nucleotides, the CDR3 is TGCGCCAGCAGCTTTAGCGCTACCTCCTACAATGAGCAGTTCTTC. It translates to CASSFSATSYNEQFF.

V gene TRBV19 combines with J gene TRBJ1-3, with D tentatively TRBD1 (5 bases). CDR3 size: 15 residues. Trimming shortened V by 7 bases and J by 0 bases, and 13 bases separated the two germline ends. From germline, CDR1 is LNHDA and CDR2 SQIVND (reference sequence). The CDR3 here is CASTWDGSSGNTIYF. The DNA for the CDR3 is TGTGCCAGTACCTGGGACGGGAGCTCTGGAAACACCATATATTTT.

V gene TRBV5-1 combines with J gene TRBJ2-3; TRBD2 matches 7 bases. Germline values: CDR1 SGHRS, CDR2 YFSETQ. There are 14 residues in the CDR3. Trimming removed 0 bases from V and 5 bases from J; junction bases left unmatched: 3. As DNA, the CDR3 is TGCGCCAGCAGCTTGGTTGCGGGAGAAGATACGCAGTATTTT. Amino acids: CASSLVAGEDTQYF.

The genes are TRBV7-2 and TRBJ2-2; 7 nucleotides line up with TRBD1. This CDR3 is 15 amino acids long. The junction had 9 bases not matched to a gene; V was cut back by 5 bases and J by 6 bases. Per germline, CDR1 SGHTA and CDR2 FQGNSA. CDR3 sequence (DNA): TGTGCCAGCAGCCCAGCCATAGGGGGCCCCGGGGAGCTGTTTTTT. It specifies CASSPAIGGPGELFF.

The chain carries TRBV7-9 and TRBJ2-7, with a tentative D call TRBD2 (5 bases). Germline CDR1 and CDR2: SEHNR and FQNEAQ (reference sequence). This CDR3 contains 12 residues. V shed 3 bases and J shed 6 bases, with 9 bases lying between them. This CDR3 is CASSLGDREQYF. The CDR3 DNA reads TGTGCCAGCAGCTTGGGAGATCGCGAGCAGTACTTC.

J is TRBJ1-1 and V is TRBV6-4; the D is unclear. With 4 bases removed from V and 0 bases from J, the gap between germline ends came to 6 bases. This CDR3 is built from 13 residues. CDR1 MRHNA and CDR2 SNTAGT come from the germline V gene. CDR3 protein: CASSVKLNTEAFF. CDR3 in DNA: TGTGCCAGCAGTGTGAAGCTGAACACTGAAGCTTTCTTT.

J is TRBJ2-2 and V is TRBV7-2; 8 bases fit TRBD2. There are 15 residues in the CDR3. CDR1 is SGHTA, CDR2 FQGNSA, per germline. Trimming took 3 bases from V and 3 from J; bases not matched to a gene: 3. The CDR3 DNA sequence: TGTGCCAGCAGCTTCACTAGCGGCTACACCGGGGAGCTGTTTTTT. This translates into CASSFTSGYTGELFF.

As DNA, the CDR3 is TGCGCCAGCAGCTTGGTTAGCGGGAGGAACGAGCAGTACTTC. Translated: CASSLVSGRNEQYF. The rearrangement joins TRBV5-1 to TRBJ2-7, with 10 bases identical to TRBD2. CDR1 is SGHRS and CDR2 is YFSETQ in the germline V gene. J lost 5 bases, V lost 0 bases, and 2 bases had no gene match. The CDR3 loop spans 14 amino acids.

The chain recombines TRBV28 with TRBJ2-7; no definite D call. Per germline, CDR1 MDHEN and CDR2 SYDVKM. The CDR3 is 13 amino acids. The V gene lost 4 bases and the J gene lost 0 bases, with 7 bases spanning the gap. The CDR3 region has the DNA TGTGCCAGCAGTTCCCTAGGCTCCTACGAGCAGTACTTC. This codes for CASSSLGSYEQYF.